Listed below are T cell receptor beta chains from one sample, sequenced in a study of blood T cells in healthy people across ages. TCRdb itself ran the 5' RACE reads through MiXCR, one entry per CDR3 protein. The top ten clones hold roughly 12% of a sample with about 1.6 million distinct CDR3 sequences, approximately 32% of them seen once. The sequenced material came from blood. The origin of the receptors is a woman aged 25 to 39 in good health. Both conserved end residues are part of each CDR3. D genes are given only for firm matches. Not every row has a clone size; where given, it reads once, few, many or a size class.

clone_size j_call d_call v_call cdr3_nt cdr3_aa
many TRBJ2-7 TRBD1 TRBV7-2 TGTGCCAGCAGCTATGGGACAGGGGGCTTTTACGAGCAGTACTTC CASSYGTGGFYEQYF
few TRBJ2-5 - TRBV3-1 TGTGCCAGCAGCCCTCAGACGAGGGAGACCCAGTACTTC CASSPQTRETQYF
- TRBJ1-2 - TRBV6-1 TGTGCCAGCAGTGATCAGGAGATCTATGGCTACACCTTC CASSDQEIYGYTF
few TRBJ2-1 - TRBV25-1 TGTGCCAGCAGTGAAGTCGGGATCTACAATGAGCAGTTCTTC CASSEVGIYNEQFF
- TRBJ2-7 TRBD2 TRBV28 TGTGCCAGCCCCGGGGGACTACCCTGGGCATCCTACGAGCAGTACTTC CASPGGLPWASYEQYF
few TRBJ1-4 - TRBV7-6 TGTGCCAGCAGCTTAGATCTTGGCAGGGCCTATGAAAAACTGTTTTTT CASSLDLGRAYEKLFF
- TRBJ1-5 - TRBV30 TGTGCCCGGACACCTGACCGGGGCCAGCCCCAGCATTTT CARTPDRGQPQHF
- TRBJ1-1 - TRBV7-9 TGTGCCAGCAGTCGGGCACAGGGAACGAACACTGAAGCTTTCTTT CASSRAQGTNTEAFF
few TRBJ2-1 - TRBV15 TGTGCCACCAGCAGAGATCAGCGGACGGGCAATGAGCAGTTCTTC CATSRDQRTGNEQFF
- TRBJ2-7 - TRBV20-1 TGCAGTGTTCCGGGCCCTTCCGAGCAGTACTTC CSVPGPSEQYF
- TRBJ2-1 TRBD1 TRBV19 TGTGCCAGTAGTACATCCGGGACAGGGTCTATCCATGAGCAGTTCTTC CASSTSGTGSIHEQFF
few TRBJ1-6 - TRBV4-1 TGCGCCAGCAGCCAAGCTCAGGGAAAGGGATCACCCCTCCACTTT CASSQAQGKGSPLHF
- TRBJ2-7 - TRBV2 TGTGCCAGCATTCTGGCCGAGCAGTACTTC CASILAEQYF
many TRBJ2-4 - TRBV27 TGTGCCAGCAGTTTAATGGGCACTCCGGGGAGCATTCAGTACTTC CASSLMGTPGSIQYF
few TRBJ2-1 TRBD2 TRBV7-8 TGTGCCAGCAGATCGTGGGGGCTAGCGGGAGGAGTATCCTACAATGAGCAGTTCTTC CASRSWGLAGGVSYNEQFF
- TRBJ1-1 - TRBV5-1 TGCGCCAGCAGCTTGCGTGGCAGGGAGGTGAACACTGAAGCTTTCTTT CASSLRGREVNTEAFF
- TRBJ1-2 - TRBV7-2 TGTGCCAGCAGCTTACAGCCGGGGTCAGCCTATGGCTACACCTTC CASSLQPGSAYGYTF
- TRBJ1-4 - TRBV7-9 TGTGCCAGCAGCTTCTGGGGGGCCGATGAAAAACTGTTTTTT CASSFWGADEKLFF
- TRBJ1-6 - TRBV5-1 TGCGCCAGCAGCTTGGCCGGTGAGGCTAATTCACCCCTCCACTTT CASSLAGEANSPLHF
- TRBJ2-1 - TRBV5-6 TGTGCCAGCAGCTTGGGGGGTGCGCGGGGCGAGGAGCAGTTCTTC CASSLGGARGEEQFF
- TRBJ2-7 - TRBV7-2 TGTGCCAGCAGCTTATCACCCCCAAGCGGGTCGCTATACAATGAGCAGTACTTC CASSLSPPSGSLYNEQYF
few TRBJ2-1 - TRBV27 TGTGCCAGCAGTCTGGGGGCATACAGTGAGCAGTTCTTC CASSLGAYSEQFF